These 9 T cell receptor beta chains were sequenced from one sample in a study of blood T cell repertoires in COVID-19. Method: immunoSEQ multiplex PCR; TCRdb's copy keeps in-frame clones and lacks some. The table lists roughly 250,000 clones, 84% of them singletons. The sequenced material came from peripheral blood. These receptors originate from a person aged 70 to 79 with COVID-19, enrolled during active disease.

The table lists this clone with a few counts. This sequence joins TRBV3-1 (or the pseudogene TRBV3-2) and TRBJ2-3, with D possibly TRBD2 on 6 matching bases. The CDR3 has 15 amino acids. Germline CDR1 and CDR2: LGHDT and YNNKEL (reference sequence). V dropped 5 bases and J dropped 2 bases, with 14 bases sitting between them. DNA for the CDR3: TGTGCCAGCAGCTTCCAACGGGACTTCACAGATACGCAGTATTTT. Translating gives CASSFQRDFTDTQYF.

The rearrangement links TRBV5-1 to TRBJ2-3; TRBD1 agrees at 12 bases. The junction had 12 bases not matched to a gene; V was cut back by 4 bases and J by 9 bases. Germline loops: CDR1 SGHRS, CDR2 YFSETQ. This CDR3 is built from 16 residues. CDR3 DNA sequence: TGCGCCAGCAGCCCCGGGACAGGGGGCTCCCCGGGAACGCAGTATTTT. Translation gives CASSPGTGGSPGTQYF.

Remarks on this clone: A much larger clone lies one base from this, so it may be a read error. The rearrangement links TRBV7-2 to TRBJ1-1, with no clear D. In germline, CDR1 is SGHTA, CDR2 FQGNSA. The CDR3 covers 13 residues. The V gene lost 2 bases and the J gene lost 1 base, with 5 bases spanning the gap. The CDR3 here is CASSLYRNTEAFF. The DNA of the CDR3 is TGTGCCAGCAGCTTATACAGGAACACTGAAGCTTTCTTT.

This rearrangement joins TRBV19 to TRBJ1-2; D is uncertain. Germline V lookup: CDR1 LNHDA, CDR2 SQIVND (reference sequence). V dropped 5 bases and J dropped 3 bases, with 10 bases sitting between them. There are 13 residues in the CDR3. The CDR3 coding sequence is TGTGCCAGTAGTGTCGGAGACTACTATGGCTACACCTTC. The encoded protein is CASSVGDYYGYTF.

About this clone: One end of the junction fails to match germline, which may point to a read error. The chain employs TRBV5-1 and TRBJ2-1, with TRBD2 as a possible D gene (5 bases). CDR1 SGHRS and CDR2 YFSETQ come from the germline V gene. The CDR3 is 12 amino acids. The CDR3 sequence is CASSLGRDKQLF. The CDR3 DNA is TGCGCCAGCAGCTTGGGTCGGGATAAACAGCTCTTC.

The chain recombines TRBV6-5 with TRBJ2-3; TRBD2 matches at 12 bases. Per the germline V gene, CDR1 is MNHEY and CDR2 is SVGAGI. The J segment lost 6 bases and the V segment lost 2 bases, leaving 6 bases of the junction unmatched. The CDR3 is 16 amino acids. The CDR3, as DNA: TGTGCCAGCAGTTACCTTCTAGCGGGAGGGGCTGATACGCAGTATTTT. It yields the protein CASSYLLAGGADTQYF.

DNA of the CDR3: TGTGCCAGCAGCTCGCCGCAACAGGGGATCAGGGGCAATCAGCCCCAGCATTTT. This gives the protein CASSSPQQGIRGNQPQHF. The chain combines TRBV7-8 with TRBJ1-5, with 7 bases aligning to TRBD1. Trimming removed 4 bases from V and 2 bases from J; junction bases left unmatched: 14. This CDR3 region has 18 residues. Germline loops: CDR1 SGHVS, CDR2 FQNEAQ. The full variable domain, in which reference TRBV7-8 and TRBJ1-5 provide the parts outside the CDR3, is GAGVSQSPRYKVAKRGQDVALRCDPISGHVSLFWYQQALGQGPEFLTYFQNEAQLDKSGLPSDRFFAERPEGSVSTLKIQRTQQEDSAVYLCASSSPQQGIRGNQPQHFGDGTRLSIL.

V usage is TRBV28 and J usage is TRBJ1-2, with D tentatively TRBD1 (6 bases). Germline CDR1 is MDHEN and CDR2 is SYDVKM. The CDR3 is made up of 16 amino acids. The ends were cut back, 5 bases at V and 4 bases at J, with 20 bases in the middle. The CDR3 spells CASSPWGVGQSYGYTF. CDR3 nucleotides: TGTGCCAGCAGTCCTTGGGGTGTCGGACAGTCCTATGGCTACACCTTC.

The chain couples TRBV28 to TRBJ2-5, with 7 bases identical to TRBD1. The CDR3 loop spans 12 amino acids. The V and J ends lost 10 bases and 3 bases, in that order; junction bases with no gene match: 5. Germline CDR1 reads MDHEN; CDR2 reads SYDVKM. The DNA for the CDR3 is TGTGCCATCGAAGACAGGGAAGAGACCCAGTACTTC. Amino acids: CAIEDREETQYF. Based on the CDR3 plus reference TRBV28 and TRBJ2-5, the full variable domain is DVKVTQSSRYLVKRTGEKVFLECVQDMDHENMFWYRQDPGLGLRLIYFSYDVKMKEKGDIPEGYSVSREKKERFSLILESASTNQTSMYLCAIEDREETQYFGPGTRLLVL.